These 5 T cell receptor beta chains came from one sample sequenced in a study of beta chain features in type 1 diabetes. The sequenced template was cDNA made from the entire isolated RNA. The table came from immunoSEQ multiplex PCR; TCRdb's copy has only in-frame clones and leaves some out. This sample has roughly 450,000 clones; about 10% occur once, and the top ten carry approximately 0.05%. Sequencing was done on a sample of naive CD4+ T cells from blood. The receptors come from a woman aged 18-29 years in good health.

This sequence joins TRBV30 and TRBJ2-1, with TRBD2 matching 9 bases. J gave up 14 bases and V 3 bases, and 11 bases lay outside the gene matches. Germline V gives CDR1 GTSNPN, CDR2 SVGIG (reference sequence). CDR3 size: 13 residues. The CDR3 region has the DNA TGTGCCTGGAGCCGCCTAGCGGGATCGTCTAAGTTCTTC. The encoded protein is CAWSRLAGSSKFF.

The chain joins TRBV4-2 to TRBJ2-3, with TRBD2 identical over 9 bases. Per the germline V gene, CDR1 is LGHNA and CDR2 is YNFKEQ. The CDR3 consists of 16 residues. V shed 7 bases and J 2 bases; nucleotides not matched to a gene: 10. Written as DNA, the CDR3 is TGTGCCAGCACCCGAGGGTCTAGCGGGACCACAGATACGCAGTATTTT. Translated: CASTRGSSGTTDTQYF.

This clone was seen a few times. This sequence joins TRBV7-2 and TRBJ2-3; 9 positions agree with TRBD2. Germline V lookup: CDR1 SGHTA, CDR2 FQGNSA. The V segment lost 4 bases and the J segment 0 bases; nucleotides outside the gene matches: 8. CDR3 length equals 17 residues. CDR3: CASSSTSGQISTDTQYF. CDR3 nucleotide sequence: TGTGCCAGCAGCTCGACTAGCGGACAGATTAGCACAGATACGCAGTATTTT.

The V call is TRBV30, the J call TRBJ1-6, with 7 nucleotides matching TRBD1. Germline V gene data show CDR1 as GTSNPN and CDR2 as SVGIG (reference sequence). Trimming removed 2 bases from V and 6 bases from J; junction bases left unmatched: 1. This CDR3 has 13 amino acids. The CDR3 coding sequence is TGTGCCTGGAGTCGGGACAGTAATTCACCCCTCCACTTT. Translating gives CAWSRDSNSPLHF. The full variable domain, in which reference TRBV30 and TRBJ1-6 provide the parts outside the CDR3, is SQTIHQWPATLVQPVGSPLSLECTVEGTSNPNLYWYRQAAGRGLQLLFYSVGIGQISSEVPQNLSASRPQDRQFILSSKKLLLSDSGFYLCAWSRDSNSPLHFGNGTRLTVT.

This clone was seen only a few times. This chain uses TRBV15 with TRBJ2-7; no definite D call. The CDR3 loop spans 14 amino acids. Looked up from germline, CDR1 is LNHNV and CDR2 is YYDKDF (reference sequence). V was clipped by 1 base and J by 6 bases, with 13 bases between them. CDR3 bases: TGTGCCACCAGCAGAGGACGGGCCCCTGGCGAGCAGTACGTC. Protein product: CATSRGRAPGEQYV.